These 30 T cell receptor beta chains came from one sample sequenced in a study of regulatory T cells in long-lasting Graves disease. The time point denotes: persistent/refractory GD, antithyroid drugs over 5 years with positive TRAb. The authors made the TCR library using RNA they extracted from PBMCs. CDR3-region Arm-PCR and iRepertoire HTBI primers produced the TCR beta libraries. TCRdb processed the multiplex PCR reads anew with MiXCR; each CDR3 protein has one entry. The sample yields roughly 700,000 distinct CDR3 sequences, around 30% seen once. Sequencing used peripheral blood mononuclear cells (PBMCs), obtained when the disease was refractory, from a patient treated with antithyroid drugs. The receptors come from a female donor with Graves disease.

J is TRBJ1-2 and V is TRBV6-1; D may be TRBD1 (6 bases). Per the germline V gene, CDR1 is MNHNS and CDR2 is SASEGT. V was pared by 5 bases and J by 8 bases, with 21 bases between. CDR3 length equals 15 residues. DNA of the CDR3: TGTGCCAGCAGTCCCGGGTGGGGGGGCGCGGGGGGCTACACCTTC. It codes for CASSPGWGGAGGYTF.

In its sample, this clonotype was seen many times. V usage is TRBV2 and J usage is TRBJ1-2, with D perhaps matching TRBD1 (5 bases). Germline V gene data show CDR1 as SNHLY and CDR2 as FYNNEI. The CDR3 spans 15 residues. Between the trimmed V and J ends, which lost 4 bases and 6 bases, there was a span of 18 bases. CDR3: CASSVSQGRKNGYTF. CDR3 bases: TGTGCCAGCAGTGTGAGCCAGGGTCGAAAAAATGGCTACACCTTC. Variable domain in full (rest from reference TRBV2 and TRBJ1-2): EPEVTQTPSHQVTQMGQEVILRCVPISNHLYFYWYRQILGQKVEFLVSFYNNEISEKSEIFDDQFSVERPDGSNFTLKIRSTKLEDSAMYFCASSVSQGRKNGYTFGSGTRLTVV.

CDR3 region: CASSHGDRVGSEAFF. The CDR3, as DNA: TGCGCCAGCAGCCATGGAGACAGGGTTGGGTCTGAAGCTTTCTTT. The chain employs TRBV5-1 and TRBJ1-1, with 7 bases fitting TRBD1. V shed 4 bases and J 6 bases; nucleotides not matched to a gene: 12. This CDR3 has 15 residues. CDR1 is SGHRS and CDR2 is YFSETQ in the germline V gene.

This chain joins TRBV29-1 and TRBJ2-7; D is possibly TRBD1 (6 bases). This CDR3 is built from 11 residues. Germline V gives CDR1 SQVTM, CDR2 ANQGSEA. The V gene lost 7 bases and the J gene lost 3 bases, with 10 bases spanning the gap. CDR3 coding DNA: TGCAGCGCCCGGGACATCTACGAGCAGTACTTC. Protein: CSARDIYEQYF.

V is TRBV29-1 and J is TRBJ2-5, with D tentatively TRBD1 or TRBD2 (5 bases each). Germline CDR1 and CDR2: SQVTM and ANQGSEA. The V end lost 4 bases, the J end lost 4 bases, and 16 bases lay between the germline ends. This CDR3 is built from 14 residues. This CDR3 is CSVGSQGVGETQYF. Written as DNA, the CDR3 is TGCAGCGTTGGCAGTCAGGGAGTGGGAGAGACCCAGTACTTC.

The chain recombines TRBV18 with TRBJ1-6; no clear D gene. The CDR3 is 15 amino acids. Trimming pared 1 base from V and 9 bases from J, leaving 13 bases between. Germline V lookup: CDR1 KGHSH, CDR2 LQKENI. Here the CDR3 reads CASSPLAGDSSPLHF. For the CDR3, the DNA is TGTGCCAGCTCACCACTGGCAGGAGATAGTTCACCCCTCCACTTT.

This clonotype was counted between two and nine times. The chain employs TRBV12-3 or TRBV12-4 and TRBJ2-3; 9 bases map to TRBD2. CDR3 size: 17 residues. V lost 5 bases to trimming and J lost 3 bases; unmatched junction nucleotides: 12. CDR3 amino acids: CASSGWGREGETDTQYF. CDR3 DNA sequence: TGTGCCAGCAGTGGGTGGGGGCGGGAGGGTGAGACAGATACGCAGTATTTT.

This clonotype was recorded a few times. The chain carries TRBV27 and TRBJ1-2; 9 bases line up with TRBD1. J gave up 7 bases and V 3 bases, and 9 bases lay outside the gene matches. Germline loops: CDR1 MNHEY, CDR2 SMNVEV (reference sequence). The CDR3 is 15 residues long. The CDR3 here is CASSLGQGALFGYTF. The DNA of the CDR3 is TGTGCCAGCAGTTTGGGACAGGGCGCCCTATTTGGCTACACCTTC.

The V gene is TRBV9, the J gene TRBJ1-1; 7 bases agree with TRBD1. Per germline, CDR1 SGDLS and CDR2 YYNGEE. This CDR3 contains 14 residues. V shed 0 bases and J 5 bases; nucleotides not matched to a gene: 4. The CDR3 DNA sequence: TGTGCCAGCAGCGTAGAAGCAGGGGGAACTGAAGCTTTCTTT. Protein sequence: CASSVEAGGTEAFF.

This chain links TRBV2 with TRBJ2-5; 13 bases fit TRBD2. The end of the DNA aligns better with TRBJ2-1, so the J call may be wrong. The CDR3 runs to 15 residues. The germline V gene encodes CDR1 SNHLY and CDR2 FYNNEI. The CDR3 protein is CASSEGLAGPNEQFF. In DNA, the CDR3 is TGTGCCAGCAGTGAGGGACTAGCGGGACCCAATGAGCAGTTCTTC.

V usage is TRBV6-1 and J usage is TRBJ2-3; D is undetermined. Germline V gene data show CDR1 as MNHNS and CDR2 as SASEGT. Trimming took off 2 bases at V and 0 bases at J, with 12 bases between the two ends. The CDR3 is 16 residues long. In DNA, the CDR3 is TGTGCCAGCAGTGAAAGTGTGGGCTGGAGCACAGATACGCAGTATTTT. It is translated as CASSESVGWSTDTQYF.

V and J are TRBV4-2 and TRBJ1-4; 7 bases match TRBD1. There are 14 residues in the CDR3. Per germline, CDR1 LGHNA and CDR2 YNFKEQ. V was pared by 4 bases and J by 7 bases, with 6 bases of the junction left unmatched. CDR3 sequence (DNA): TGTGCCAGCAGCCCTGGGACAGCACCTGAAAAACTGTTTTTT. Protein sequence: CASSPGTAPEKLFF.

The chain recombines TRBV11-2 with TRBJ1-2; 10 bases are a match to TRBD1. Losses at the gene ends were 0 bases for V and 4 bases for J; bases not matched to a gene: 8. The CDR3 loop spans 17 amino acids. Germline V gene lookup returns CDR1 SGHAT and CDR2 FQNNGV. In DNA, the CDR3 is TGTGCCAGCAGCTTAGAGGGGACAGGGGATCATGCCTATGGCTACACCTTC. This translates into CASSLEGTGDHAYGYTF.

The chain has TRBV5-1 and TRBJ2-2; D is ambiguous. The CDR3 totals 15 residues. V was shortened by 0 bases and J by 4 bases, with 10 bases between the two germline ends. The V gene's germline CDR1 is SGHRS and CDR2 YFSETQ. The CDR3: CASSLEWQSTGELFF. The DNA for the CDR3 is TGCGCCAGCAGCTTGGAGTGGCAATCCACCGGGGAGCTGTTTTTT.

The chain recombines TRBV13 with TRBJ2-1; D assignment may be TRBD1 or TRBD2 (5 bases each). The V gene lost 5 bases and the J gene lost 7 bases, with 9 bases spanning the gap. The CDR3 runs 12 residues. CDR1 is PRHDT, CDR2 FYEKMQ, per germline (reference sequence). The CDR3 reads CASSRDRNEQFF. CDR3 bases: TGTGCCAGCAGCCGGGACCGAAATGAGCAGTTCTTC.

The genes are TRBV10-3 and TRBJ1-4; D perhaps matches TRBD1 (6 bases). The length of the CDR3 is 15 residues. Germline CDR1 ENHRY, CDR2 SYGVKD. The V and J ends lost 0 bases and 4 bases respectively, with 9 bases between them. In DNA, the CDR3 is TGTGCCATCAGTGAGTCGGGACAAATTAATGAAAAACTGTTTTTT. Translating gives CAISESGQINEKLFF.

The chain combines TRBV10-2 with TRBJ1-1; 7 bases map to TRBD1. The ends lost 6 bases at V and 1 base at J; junction bases unmatched: 8. The V gene's germline CDR1 is WSHSY and CDR2 SAAADI. The CDR3 extends over 15 amino acids. CDR3 amino acids: CASRTGRVWNTEAFF. The CDR3 DNA reads TGCGCCAGCAGGACAGGGAGGGTTTGGAACACTGAAGCTTTCTTT.

The sample holds many counts of this clonotype. V is TRBV20-1 and J is TRBJ2-5, with D unresolved. This CDR3 contains 14 residues. Germline V CDR1 and CDR2: DFQATT, SNEGSKA (reference sequence). Trimming removed 0 bases at V and 5 bases at J, with 13 bases between. CDR3 sequence (DNA): TGCAGTGCTAGAGACCTGGGCACGGAGGAGACCCAGTACTTC. As protein: CSARDLGTEETQYF.

The genes are TRBV3-1 and TRBJ1-1, with D uncertain. Germline V lookup: CDR1 LGHDT, CDR2 YNNKEL (reference sequence). V was clipped by 3 bases and J by 5 bases, with 10 bases between them. The CDR3 sequence is 13 residues long. The CDR3 nucleotides are TGTGCCAGCAGCCAGGGGATTCGGACTGAAGCTTTCTTT. Translating it yields CASSQGIRTEAFF.

This chain connects TRBV30 to TRBJ1-1; no definite D call. The CDR3 is 13 amino acids. The V and J ends lost 4 bases and 7 bases respectively, with 16 bases between them. Per the germline V gene, CDR1 is GTSNPN and CDR2 is SVGIG (reference sequence). CDR3 loop: CAWMGFGIGEAFF. The CDR3 DNA reads TGTGCCTGGATGGGGTTCGGGATCGGTGAAGCTTTCTTT.

This chain joins TRBV14 and TRBJ1-5, with D unclear. Germline CDR1 and CDR2: SGHDN and FVKESK. The CDR3 consists of 16 residues. V was cut by 0 bases and J by 5 bases, with 14 bases left in between. CDR3 DNA sequence: TGTGCCAGCAGCCAAGAATGGACCCCGGGGTATCAGCCCCAGCATTTT. It is translated as CASSQEWTPGYQPQHF. The full variable domain, its missing parts supplied by reference TRBV14 and TRBJ1-5, is EAGVTQFPSHSVIEKGQTVTLRCDPISGHDNLYWYRRVMGKEIKFLLHFVKESKQDESGMPNNRFLAERTGGTYSTLKVQPAELEDSGVYFCASSQEWTPGYQPQHFGDGTRLSIL.

This clonotype appeared many times. The genes are TRBV28 and TRBJ2-7; D might be TRBD1 (5 bases). Germline V gene data show CDR1 as MDHEN and CDR2 as SYDVKM. The CDR3 has 13 amino acids. The V gene lost 5 bases and the J gene lost 2 bases, with 10 bases spanning the gap. The CDR3: CASSQGGTYEQYF. The CDR3 DNA reads TGTGCCAGCAGTCAGGGCGGAACCTACGAGCAGTACTTC.

This clonotype was counted ten times or more. The gene calls are TRBV28 and TRBJ1-2; TRBD1 might be the D (6 bases). The CDR3 totals 15 residues. Trimming took 5 bases from V and 3 from J, leaving 16 bases between them. The germline gives CDR1 MDHEN, CDR2 SYDVKM. The CDR3 spells CASSRVSGAYYGYTF. In nucleotides, the CDR3 is TGTGCCAGCAGTCGCGTCTCAGGGGCATACTATGGCTACACCTTC.

This clonotype has only a few counts. This CDR3 is CASSPLTGPTTEAFF. In DNA form, the CDR3 reads TGTGCCAGCAGCCCTCTGACAGGGCCTACAACTGAAGCTTTCTTT. The chain joins TRBV12-3 or TRBV12-4 to TRBJ1-1, with 7 bases that match TRBD1. This CDR3 is built from 15 residues. Unmatched junction bases numbered 12, after V lost 6 bases and J lost 5 bases.

This clonotype was picked up a small number of times. The chain combines TRBV29-1 with TRBJ1-1, with D possibly matching TRBD1 (5 bases). The CDR3 contains 12 residues. Trimming left V 6 bases short and J 5 bases short, with 13 bases between. Looked up from germline, CDR1 is SQVTM and CDR2 is ANQGSEA. Here the CDR3 DNA reads TGCAGCGTACGGGACGTGAGTACTGAAGCTTTCTTT. Encoded protein: CSVRDVSTEAFF. Full variable domain (rest looked up from reference TRBV29-1 and TRBJ1-1): SAVISQKPSRDICQRGTSLTIQCQVDSQVTMMFWYRQQPGQSLTLIATANQGSEATYESGFVIDKFPISRPNLTFSTLTVSNMSPEDSSIYLCSVRDVSTEAFFGQGTRLTVV.

The rearrangement uses TRBV11-2 and TRBJ2-5, with no clear D. Germline V gene lookup returns CDR1 SGHAT and CDR2 FQNNGV. CDR3 length: 15 residues. Trimming cost V 1 base and J 3 bases, with 12 bases left between them. CDR3 coding DNA: TGTGCCAGCAGCTTAGCATCTATGGCAGAAGAGACCCAGTACTTC. It is translated as CASSLASMAEETQYF.

The chain couples TRBV5-1 to TRBJ2-2, with 11 bases matching TRBD2. Germline-derived CDR1 and CDR2 are SGHRS and YFSETQ. J gave up 8 bases and V 7 bases, and 7 bases lay outside the gene matches. This CDR3 is built from 14 residues. The CDR3 nucleotides read TGCGCCAGCGCACGGACTAGCGGGTCTGGGGAGCTGTTTTTT. Protein product: CASARTSGSGELFF.

This clonotype was counted between two and nine times. The chain is built from TRBV20-1 and TRBJ1-2; no firm D call. Germline V CDR1 and CDR2: DFQATT, SNEGSKA (reference sequence). Trimming took 4 bases from V and 0 from J, leaving 12 bases between them. The CDR3 loop spans 14 amino acids. Here the CDR3 reads CSATRPASNYGYTF. Here the CDR3 DNA reads TGCAGTGCTACTCGTCCAGCGTCTAACTATGGCTACACCTTC.

This chain links TRBV7-2 with TRBJ2-2; D unresolved. This CDR3 has 12 residues. Trimming took 6 bases from V and 10 from J, leaving 12 bases between them. CDR1 is SGHTA, CDR2 FQGNSA, per germline. CDR3 sequence: CASSRPRLELFF. The CDR3 region has the DNA TGTGCCAGCAGTAGACCCCGTTTGGAGCTGTTTTTT.

This clonotype was seen repeatedly, ten times or more. The chain employs TRBV11-3 and TRBJ1-1, with D unresolved. Between the trimmed V and J ends, which lost 1 base and 7 bases, there was a span of 13 bases. Germline assignment: CDR1 SGHNT and CDR2 YENEEA. The CDR3 is 14 residues long. In nucleotides, the CDR3 is TGTGCCAGCAGCTTAGGCGGAGCTGCAAATGAAGCTTTCTTT. Translating it yields CASSLGGAANEAFF.